The rows below give T cell receptor beta chains drawn from one sample of a study of blood T cell repertoires in COVID-19. This table comes from immunoSEQ multiplex PCR, and its TCRdb copy is limited to in-frame clones, with some not included. In the table there are 100,000 to 150,000 clones, approximately 85% of which are singletons. Sequencing was done on a sample of peripheral blood. The receptors originated from a woman of 80 years or more with COVID-19, enrolled during active disease. Both conserved end residues are part of each CDR3. The D gene is left open where the match is weak. The size entry is marked missing in some rows and otherwise reads once, few, many or a size class.

>TRBJ1-5|TRBV28|-|TRBD1
TGTGCCAGCAGTTTGGGACAGGGGGCCAAGGAAAATCAGCCCCAGCATTTT
CASSLGQGAKENQPQHF
>TRBJ2-5|TRBV4-3|-|TRBD2
TGCGCCAGCAGCCAAGAACTAGCGGGAGGAGAGACCCAGTACTTC
CASSQELAGGETQYF
>TRBJ2-7|TRBV12-3/TRBV12-4|-|-
TGTGCCAGCAGTCTAGGCAGGTTCTACGAGCAGTACTTC
CASSLGRFYEQYF
>TRBJ2-5|TRBV28|-|TRBD2
TGTGCCAGCAGTTTACCCCTAGCGGGAGTTGAGACCCAGTACTTC
CASSLPLAGVETQYF
>TRBJ2-5|TRBV19|-|TRBD1
TGTGCCAGTAAAGGACAGGGACAGACCCAGTACTTC
CASKGQGQTQYF
>TRBJ1-3|TRBV18|once|-
TGTGCCAGCTCACCCAAGGGACAAGGGGGATTCTCTGGAAACACCATATATTTT
CASSPKGQGGFSGNTIYF
>TRBJ2-5|TRBV6-6|-|TRBD2
TGTGCCAGCAGTCGATTACCGGGACTAGGTTTCCAAGAGACCCAGTACTTC
CASSRLPGLGFQETQYF
>TRBJ2-7|TRBV7-2|-|TRBD2
TGTGCCAGCAGCTTAGGCCTAGCGGGTCCCTACGAGCAGTACTTC
CASSLGLAGPYEQYF
>TRBJ1-4|TRBV28|-|-
TGTGCCAGCAGTTCGGGACATCCGTCTAATGAAAAACTGTTTTTT
CASSSGHPSNEKLFF
>TRBJ2-1|TRBV5-4|-|-
TGTGCCAGCAGCCGCGGGGACTACAATGAGCAGTTCTTC
CASSRGDYNEQFF
>TRBJ2-7|TRBV7-8|-|-
TGTGCCAGCAGCATCCGGGACATCGGTAACGAGCAGTACTTC
CASSIRDIGNEQYF
>TRBJ2-3|TRBV18|-|-
TGTGCCAGCTCCGGCGGGACCCCCACAGATACGCAGTATTTT
CASSGGTPTDTQYF
>TRBJ2-1|TRBV7-3|-|TRBD2
TGTGCCAGCAGTCGGACTAGCGGGGGATACAATGAGCAGTTCTTC
CASSRTSGGYNEQFF
>TRBJ1-2|TRBV7-2|-|-
TGTGCCAGCAGCTTAGGGCCGGGGGGAGTCGGCTACACCTTC
CASSLGPGGVGYTF
>TRBJ2-7|TRBV5-8|-|-
TGTGCCAGCAGCTTGGGTTACTGGGAGTCCTACGAGCAGTACTTC
CASSLGYWESYEQYF
>TRBJ1-5|TRBV6-5|-|-
TGTGCCAGCAGCAGACAGCAAAATCAGCCCCAGCATTTT
CASSRQQNQPQHF
>TRBJ2-6|TRBV15|-|-
TGTGCCACCAGCAGAGAGACAGGAATCTCTGGGGCCAACGTCCTGACTTTC
CATSRETGISGANVLTF
>TRBJ1-4|TRBV7-2|once|-
TGTGCCAGCAGCTTGGGATTTCCAGGGCAAAGTGAAAAACTGTTTTTT
CASSLGFPGQSEKLFF
>TRBJ2-1|TRBV27|once|TRBD2
TGTGCCAGCAGACGTCGAGGAATAGCGGGAGATGACAATGAGCAGTTCTTC
CASRRRGIAGDDNEQFF
>TRBJ1-4|TRBV7-8|-|-
TGTGCCAGCAGCCCAACAGGGTCTGGAAGTGAAAAACTGTTTTTT
CASSPTGSGSEKLFF
>TRBJ2-7|TRBV6-5|once|TRBD2
TGTGCCAGCAGTACCGGGACTAGCGGTGCCTACGAGCAGTACTTC
CASSTGTSGAYEQYF
>TRBJ2-1|TRBV6-5|-|-
TGTGCCAGCAGTTACCCCACTAGCAATGAGCAGTTCTTC
CASSYPTSNEQFF
>TRBJ2-1|TRBV27|-|-
TGTGCCAGCAGATCGAGGTGGGAGCAGTTCTTC
CASRSRWEQFF
>TRBJ2-7|TRBV5-1|-|-
TGCGCCAGCAGCCCGAACACCTACGAGCAGTACTTC
CASSPNTYEQYF
>TRBJ1-1|TRBV7-2|once|TRBD1
TGTGCCAGCAGGGACAGGCCGAACACTGAAGCTTTCTTT
CASRDRPNTEAFF
>TRBJ2-7|TRBV29-1|-|TRBD2
TGCAGCGTTGCCGCTAGCGGGAACGAGCAGTACTTC
CSVAASGNEQYF
>TRBJ1-2|TRBV27|once|-
TGTGCCAGCAGGAGGAGGGGAACCCCTACCTATGGCTACACCTTC
CASRRRGTPTYGYTF
>TRBJ2-1|TRBV7-2|-|TRBD2
TGTGCCAGCAGCTTAGAGGGGACTAGTGGGGAGCAGTTCTTC
CASSLEGTSGEQFF
>TRBJ2-5|TRBV7-2|-|-
TGTGCCAGCAGCTACCCATCTAAGACGGCAAGCGGGGAGACCCAGTACTTC
CASSYPSKTASGETQYF
>TRBJ2-5|TRBV7-8|-|TRBD2
TGTGCCAGCAGCTTAGTTGATGGGAGGGGAAGGGAGACCCAGTACTTC
CASSLVDGRGRETQYF
>TRBJ1-3|TRBV11-2|-|-
TGTGCCAGCAGCTTAGGGTCAGGGCTCTCTGGAAACACCATATATTTT
CASSLGSGLSGNTIYF
>TRBJ1-4|TRBV27|-|TRBD1
TGTGCCAGCAGTTTAAGGGTCCAGGGGGCGCGCCCGGATGAAAAACTGTTTTTT
CASSLRVQGARPDEKLFF
>TRBJ1-2|TRBV2|-|-
TGTGCCAGCCCCGTAATAGGCTACACCTTC
CASPVIGYTF
>TRBJ1-4|TRBV5-1|-|TRBD1
TGCGCCAGCAGCTTGTCCGGGACAGGGGCCGAAAAACTGTTTTTT
CASSLSGTGAEKLFF
>TRBJ2-7|TRBV7-9|-|TRBD1
TGTGCCAGCAGCATCGCAGGGACAGGGTTATACGAGCAGTACTTC
CASSIAGTGLYEQYF
>TRBJ1-2|TRBV19|-|-
TGTGCCAGTAGTACTGCGGGACCTCCCAGGAATGGCTACACCTTC
CASSTAGPPRNGYTF
>TRBJ2-1|TRBV18|-|-
TGTGCCAGCTCACCACCACGGGAGTGGAGCAATGAGCAGTTCTTC
CASSPPREWSNEQFF
>TRBJ2-7|TRBV19|once|-
TGTGCCAGTAGTCCCCGGGACACCGGCCCTCTGAGCGGGCAGTACTTC
CASSPRDTGPLSGQYF
>TRBJ2-6|TRBV7-2|-|-
TGTGCCAGCAGCCCCGACAGTCACGTCCTGACTTTC
CASSPDSHVLTF
>TRBJ2-5|TRBV28|-|TRBD2
TGTGCCAGCAGTTTTTGGCGGGAGTACCAAGAGACCCAGTACTTC
CASSFWREYQETQYF
>TRBJ2-1|TRBV4-2|-|TRBD2
TGTGCCAGCAGCCAAGACTCTCGCGGGAGTAACAATGAGCAGTTCTTC
CASSQDSRGSNNEQFF
>TRBJ2-3|TRBV28|-|TRBD2
TGTGCCAGCAGTTTTATGACTAGCGGGAGTGGGGTGCGAGATACGCAGTATTTT
CASSFMTSGSGVRDTQYF
>TRBJ1-1|TRBV5-5|-|-
TGTGCCAGCAGCCTAGACGGGGGGGCGAGGGGAGCTTTCTTT
CASSLDGGARGAFF
>TRBJ2-1|TRBV7-9|-|-
TGTGCCAGCAGCTTGGGCAGGTCGTACTCCTACAATGAGCAGTTCTTC
CASSLGRSYSYNEQFF
>TRBJ2-1|TRBV27|-|-
TGTGCCAGCAGTTCCTATGCCAATGAGCAGTTCTTC
CASSSYANEQFF
>TRBJ2-1|TRBV5-6|once|-
TGTGCCAGCAGCTTGAGGGGCGGGACCTACAATGAGCAGTTCTTC
CASSLRGGTYNEQFF
>TRBJ2-1|TRBV4-3|-|TRBD2
TGCGCCAGCAGCCAGGGGGGACTAGCGGGAGCAGCCTACAATGAGCAGTTCTTC
CASSQGGLAGAAYNEQFF
>TRBJ2-6|TRBV28|-|-
TGTGCCAGCAGTTTAGCCGGACGGACTGTCTCTGGGGCCAACGTCCTGACTTTC
CASSLAGRTVSGANVLTF
>TRBJ1-5|TRBV2|-|-
TGTGCCAGCAGACAGAGCAATCAGCCCCAGCATTTT
CASRQSNQPQHF
>TRBJ2-1|TRBV20-1|-|-
TGCAGTGCTAGTTTACGGGGTATAGGTTATGAGCAGTTCTTC
CSASLRGIGYEQFF